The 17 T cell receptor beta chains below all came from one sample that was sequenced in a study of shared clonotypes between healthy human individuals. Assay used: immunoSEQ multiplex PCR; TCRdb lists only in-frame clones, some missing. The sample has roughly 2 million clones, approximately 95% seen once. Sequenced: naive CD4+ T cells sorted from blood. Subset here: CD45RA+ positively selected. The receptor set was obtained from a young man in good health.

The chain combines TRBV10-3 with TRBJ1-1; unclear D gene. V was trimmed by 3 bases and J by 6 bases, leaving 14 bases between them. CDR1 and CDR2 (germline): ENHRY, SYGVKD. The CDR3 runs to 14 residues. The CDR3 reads CAISDNLTGPEAFF. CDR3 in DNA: TGTGCCATCAGTGATAACCTTACGGGTCCTGAAGCTTTCTTT.

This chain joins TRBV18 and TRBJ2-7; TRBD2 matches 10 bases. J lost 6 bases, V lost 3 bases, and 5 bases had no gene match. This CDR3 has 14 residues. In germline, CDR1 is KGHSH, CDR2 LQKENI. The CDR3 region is CASSPLAGVGEQYF. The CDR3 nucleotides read TGTGCCAGCTCACCGCTAGCGGGAGTAGGCGAGCAGTACTTC.

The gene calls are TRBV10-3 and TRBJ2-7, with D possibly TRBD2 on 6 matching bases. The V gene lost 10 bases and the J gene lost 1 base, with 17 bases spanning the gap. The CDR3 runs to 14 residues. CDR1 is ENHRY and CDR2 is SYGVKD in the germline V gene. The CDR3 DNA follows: TGTGCCACCTGGGACCCCGGGGGTTCCTACGAGCAGTACTTC. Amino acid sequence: CATWDPGGSYEQYF.

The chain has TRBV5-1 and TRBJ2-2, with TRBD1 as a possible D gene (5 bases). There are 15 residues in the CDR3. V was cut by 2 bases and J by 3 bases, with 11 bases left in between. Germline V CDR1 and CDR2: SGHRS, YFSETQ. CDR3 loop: CASSFTGLDTGELFF. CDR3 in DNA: TGCGCCAGCAGCTTTACAGGTCTGGACACCGGGGAGCTGTTTTTT.

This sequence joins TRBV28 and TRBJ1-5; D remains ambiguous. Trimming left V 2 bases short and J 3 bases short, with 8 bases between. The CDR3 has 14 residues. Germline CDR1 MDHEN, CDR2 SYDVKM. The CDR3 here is CASSLRQNNQPQHF. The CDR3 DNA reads TGTGCCAGCAGTTTAAGGCAAAACAATCAGCCCCAGCATTTT.

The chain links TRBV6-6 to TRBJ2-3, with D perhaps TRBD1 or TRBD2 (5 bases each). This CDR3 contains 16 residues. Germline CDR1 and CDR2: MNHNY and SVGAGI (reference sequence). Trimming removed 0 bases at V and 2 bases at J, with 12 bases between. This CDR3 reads CASSYSKGRYTDTQYF. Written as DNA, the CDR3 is TGTGCCAGCAGTTACTCAAAGGGGAGATACACAGATACGCAGTATTTT.

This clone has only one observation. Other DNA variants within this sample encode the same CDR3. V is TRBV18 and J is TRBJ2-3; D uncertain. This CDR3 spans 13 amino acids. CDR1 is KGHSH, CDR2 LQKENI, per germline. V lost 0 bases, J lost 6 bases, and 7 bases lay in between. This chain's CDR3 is CASSPPSRDTQYF. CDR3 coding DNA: TGTGCCAGCTCACCACCAAGCCGGGATACGCAGTATTTT.

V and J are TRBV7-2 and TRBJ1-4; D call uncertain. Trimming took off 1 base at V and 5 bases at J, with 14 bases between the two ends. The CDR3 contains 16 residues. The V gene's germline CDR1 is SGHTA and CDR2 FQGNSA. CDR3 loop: CASSLGSPLGNEKLFF. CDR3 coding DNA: TGTGCCAGCAGCTTAGGTAGCCCTCTGGGGAATGAAAAACTGTTTTTT.

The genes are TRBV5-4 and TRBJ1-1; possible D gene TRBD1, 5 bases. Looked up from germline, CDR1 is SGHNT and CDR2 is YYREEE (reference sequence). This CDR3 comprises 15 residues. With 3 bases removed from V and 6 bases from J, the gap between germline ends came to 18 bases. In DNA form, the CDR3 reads TGTGCCAGCAGCTCTGCTGATCGGGGGACCGCTGAAGCTTTCTTT. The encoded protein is CASSSADRGTAEAFF.

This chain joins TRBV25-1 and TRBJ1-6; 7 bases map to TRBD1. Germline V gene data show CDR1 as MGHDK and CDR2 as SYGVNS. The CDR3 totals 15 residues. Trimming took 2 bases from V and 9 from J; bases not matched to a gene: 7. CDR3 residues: CASSEATGTISPLHF. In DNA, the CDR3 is TGTGCCAGCAGTGAAGCGACAGGGACGATTTCACCCCTCCACTTT.

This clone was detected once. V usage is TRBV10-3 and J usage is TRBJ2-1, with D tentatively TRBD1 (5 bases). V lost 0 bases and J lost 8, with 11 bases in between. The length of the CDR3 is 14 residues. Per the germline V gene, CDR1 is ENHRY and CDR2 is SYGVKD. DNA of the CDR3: TGTGCCATCAGTGAGTCAGGGGCAGTGGATGAGCAGTTCTTC. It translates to CAISESGAVDEQFF.

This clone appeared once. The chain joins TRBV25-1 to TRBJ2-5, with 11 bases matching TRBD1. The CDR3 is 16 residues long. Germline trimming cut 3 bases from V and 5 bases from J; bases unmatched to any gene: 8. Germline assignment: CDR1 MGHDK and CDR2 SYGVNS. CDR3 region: CASSDHRTGGAETQYF. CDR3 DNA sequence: TGTGCCAGCAGTGACCACCGGACAGGGGGCGCGGAGACCCAGTACTTC.

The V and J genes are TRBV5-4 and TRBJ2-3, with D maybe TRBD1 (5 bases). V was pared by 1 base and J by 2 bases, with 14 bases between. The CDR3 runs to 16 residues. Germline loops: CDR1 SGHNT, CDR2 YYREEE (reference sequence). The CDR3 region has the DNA TGTGCCAGCAGCTTGAAAGGGCAGGGAAACACAGATACGCAGTATTTT. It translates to CASSLKGQGNTDTQYF.

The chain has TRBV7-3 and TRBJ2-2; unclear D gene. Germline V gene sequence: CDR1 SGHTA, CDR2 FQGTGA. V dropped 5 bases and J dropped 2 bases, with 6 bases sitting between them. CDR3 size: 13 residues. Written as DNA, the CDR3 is TGTGCCAGCAGCCCCTATAACACCGGGGAGCTGTTTTTT. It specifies CASSPYNTGELFF. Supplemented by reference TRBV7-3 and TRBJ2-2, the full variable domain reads GAGVSQTPSNKVTEKGKYVELRCDPISGHTALYWYRQSLGQGPEFLIYFQGTGAADDSGLPNDRFFAVRPEGSVSTLKIQRTERGDSAVYLCASSPYNTGELFFGEGSRLTVL.

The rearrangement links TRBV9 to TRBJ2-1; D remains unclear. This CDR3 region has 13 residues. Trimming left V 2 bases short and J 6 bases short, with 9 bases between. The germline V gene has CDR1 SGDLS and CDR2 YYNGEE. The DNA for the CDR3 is TGTGCCAGCAGCGTTGATAGAACCAATGAGCAGTTCTTC. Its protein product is CASSVDRTNEQFF.

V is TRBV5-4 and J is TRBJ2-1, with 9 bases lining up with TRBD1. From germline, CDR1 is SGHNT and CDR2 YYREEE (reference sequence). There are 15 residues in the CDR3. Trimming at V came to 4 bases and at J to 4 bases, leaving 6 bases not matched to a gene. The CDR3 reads CASSPDRGNYNEQFF. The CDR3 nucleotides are TGTGCCAGCAGCCCGGACAGGGGTAATTACAATGAGCAGTTCTTC.

This CDR3 is CASSLAGRGVNGYTF. The CDR3 DNA sequence: TGTGCCAGCAGCTTAGCAGGCAGGGGCGTGAATGGCTACACCTTC. The gene calls are TRBV7-2 and TRBJ1-2, with D tentatively TRBD1 (6 bases). The CDR3 has 15 amino acids. Germline assignment: CDR1 SGHTA and CDR2 FQGNSA. The V and J ends lost 0 bases and 6 bases respectively, with 14 bases between them.